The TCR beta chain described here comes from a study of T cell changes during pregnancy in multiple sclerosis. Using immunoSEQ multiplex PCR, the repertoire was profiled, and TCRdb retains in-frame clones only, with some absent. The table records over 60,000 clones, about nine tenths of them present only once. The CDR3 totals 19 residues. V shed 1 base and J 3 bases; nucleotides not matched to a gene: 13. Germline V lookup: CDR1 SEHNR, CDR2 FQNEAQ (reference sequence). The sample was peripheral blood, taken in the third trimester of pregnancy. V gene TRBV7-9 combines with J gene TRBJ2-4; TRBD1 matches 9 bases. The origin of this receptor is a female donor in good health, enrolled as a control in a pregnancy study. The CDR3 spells CASSLGDRGIYSGKNIQYF. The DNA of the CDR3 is TGTGCCAGCAGCTTAGGAGACAGGGGGATTTATTCAGGCAAAAACATTCAGTACTTC. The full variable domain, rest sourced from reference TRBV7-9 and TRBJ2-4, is DTGVSQNPRHKITKRGQNVTFRCDPISEHNRLYWYRQTLGQGPEFLTYFQNEAQLEKSRLLSDRFSAERPKGSFSTLEIQRTEQGDSAMYLCASSLGDRGIYSGKNIQYFGAGTRLSVL.